This TCR beta chain stems from a study of CD8 T cells in Susac syndrome. Sequencing of TCR beta was carried out in blood CD8+ and CD4+ T cells. Negative isolation was used for CD8+ and CD4+ T cells, and FACS enrichment was applied to TEMRA cells. V shed 5 bases and J shed 6 bases, with 12 bases lying between them. This CDR3 has 13 amino acids. Germline CDR1 and CDR2: KGHDR and SFDVKD. After extraction with the RNeasy kit, roughly 0.45 to 1 ug of the RNA was reverse transcribed using random hexamers. An immunoSEQ multiplex PCR amplified TCR beta CDR3 over 54 Vbeta and 13 Jbeta. Each CDR3 protein gets one entry after TCRdb re-called the immunoSEQ multiplex PCR reads with MiXCR. Of 130,000 or so distinct CDR3 sequences detected, approximately 95% appear once; the ten largest clones hold around 0.12%.

The specimen was CD4+ T cells from PBMCs. The chain combines TRBV24-1 with TRBJ1-2, with D possibly TRBD1 on 5 matching bases. The sequence was collected from a human donor with multiple sclerosis. CDR3 coding DNA: TGTGCCACCAGTGTCGGGGGATTGGATGGCTACACCTTC. Translation gives CATSVGGLDGYTF.